This T cell receptor (beta chain) stems from a study of T cell responses to AZD1222 COVID-19 vaccine. Overall study context: Pooling covered second doses at about 4 or about 12 weeks.

The length of the CDR3 is 16 residues. Trimming pared 0 bases from V and 5 bases from J, leaving 14 bases between. Germline CDR1 is SGHRS and CDR2 is YFSETQ. Sequencing was performed with immunoSEQ multiplex PCR; in TCRdb, only in-frame clones are kept and a portion is missing. There are some 100,000 clones in the sample; more than 85% occur only once, and approximately 15% lies in the top ten. General study findings and limits: Just a handful of people given AZD1222 tested seropositive at baseline. Donors were largely white British and mainly female; clonal diversity was possibly underestimated.

Note on this clone: Its antigen is not known.

The starting material was peripheral blood, obtained on day 0 of AZD1222 vaccination. The V call is TRBV5-1, the J call TRBJ2-2; the D gene could be TRBD1 or TRBD2 (6 bases each). The clonotype was recovered from an adult in good health. CDR3 nucleotide sequence: TGCGCCAGCAGCTTGGGGGACGGGGGCGCGACCGGGGAGCTGTTTTTT. Residues: CASSLGDGGATGELFF.